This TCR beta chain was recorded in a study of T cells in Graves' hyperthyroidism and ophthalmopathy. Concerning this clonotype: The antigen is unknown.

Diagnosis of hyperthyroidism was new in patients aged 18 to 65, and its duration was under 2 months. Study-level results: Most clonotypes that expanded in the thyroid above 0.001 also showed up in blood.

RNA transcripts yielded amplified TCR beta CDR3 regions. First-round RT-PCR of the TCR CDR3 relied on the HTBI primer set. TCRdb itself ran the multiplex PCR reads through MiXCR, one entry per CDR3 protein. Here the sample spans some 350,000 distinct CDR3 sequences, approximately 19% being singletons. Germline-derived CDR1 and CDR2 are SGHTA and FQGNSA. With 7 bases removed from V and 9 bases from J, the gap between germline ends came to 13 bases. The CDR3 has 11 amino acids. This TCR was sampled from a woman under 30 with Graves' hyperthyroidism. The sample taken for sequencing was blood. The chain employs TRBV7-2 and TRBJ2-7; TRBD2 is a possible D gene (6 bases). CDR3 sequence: CASIFWGGQYF. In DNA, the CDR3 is TGTGCCAGCATTTTCTGGGGAGGGCAGTACTTC.